This TCR beta chain was profiled in a study of preoperative IRX-2 immunotherapy in early breast cancer. Assay: immunoSEQ multiplex PCR; the TCRdb copy retains only in-frame clones and omits some. In the table there are 25,000 or so clones, 80% to 90% of which are singletons. Treatment reported: preoperative locoregional IRX-2 cytokine immunotherapy. Preoperative locoregional IRX-2 cytokine immunotherapy was tested in the phase Ib source study. This TCR derives from a human donor with breast cancer. The input for sequencing was tumor tissue, taken after IRX-2 immunotherapy.

CDR3 nucleotides: TGTGCCAGTAGTATTAGCGGGGACTCCTACGAGCAGTACTTC. Its translation: CASSISGDSYEQYF. The rearrangement joins TRBV19 to TRBJ2-7; 8 nucleotides align to TRBD2. The CDR3 sequence is 14 residues long. Germline trimming cut 3 bases from V and 0 bases from J; bases unmatched to any gene: 1. Germline CDR1 and CDR2: LNHDA and SQIVND (reference sequence).